The clone carrying this T cell receptor beta chain was found once. The antigen remains undetermined. This record comes from a study of CD4 T cells in relation to SARS-CoV-2 and coronaviruses. As for the study in general: Convalescent patients had median age about 40 years, range 21 to 72.

Study-level points and caveats: Pre-pandemic and post-infection samples never came from the same donor.

Sorted naive or memory CD4+ cells met CEF peptides for around ten days. This CDR3 comprises 17 residues. The germline V gene has CDR1 MNHEY and CDR2 SMNVEV (reference sequence). V trimming: 6 bases; J trimming: 6 bases; junction bases outside the gene matches: 14. TCRdb keeps only in-frame clones here, not all; method: immunoSEQ multiplex PCR. The data show 38,000 or so clones, with 60% to 80% seen just once and roughly 20% held by the top ten. The sample comprised memory CD4+ T cells from PBMCs, cultured in vitro. The rearrangement uses TRBV27 and TRBJ2-3; 11 bases are shared with TRBD2. The clonotype was recovered from an adult with COVID-19. CDR3: CASSLSLAGGHGDTQYF. The CDR3 DNA reads as TGTGCCAGCAGCCTATCGCTAGCGGGAGGTCACGGGGATACGCAGTATTTT.